The present entry profiles one T cell receptor (beta chain) with its context. The assay was immunoSEQ multiplex PCR, and TCRdb's table has in-frame clones only and misses some. Of about 85,000 clones listed, more than 65% are singletons. This specimen comes from a study of blood T cell repertoires in COVID-19. The length of the CDR3 is 13 residues. Trimming stripped 8 bases from V and 8 bases from J, with 15 bases between. The germline gives CDR1 MDHEN, CDR2 SYDVKM. The sequence was collected from a man aged 55 to 70 with acute or convalescent COVID-19. Sequencing was carried out using peripheral blood. V is TRBV28 and J is TRBJ1-4; D possibly corresponds to TRBD1 (5 bases). The CDR3, as DNA: TGTGCCAGCCTCGGGGGTGTTGAAGAAAAACTGTTTTTT. The encoded protein is CASLGGVEEKLFF.